This T cell receptor (beta chain) stems from a study of graft-versus-host responses after intestinal transplantation. Study details: After anti-thymocyte globulin induction, recipients took tacrolimus and steroids for approximately 3 years.

In regard to this clone: Its antigen is as yet unknown.

The CDR3 sequence is 15 residues long. Germline V gene lookup returns CDR1 SQVTM and CDR2 ANQGSEA. The ends lost 6 bases at V and 4 bases at J; junction bases unmatched: 8. Sequenced by immunoSEQ multiplex PCR; TCRdb stores in-frame clones only, minus some. This table has under 150,000 clones, about nine tenths appearing once. The input for sequencing was unstimulated CD4+ T cells sorted from spleen or lymph node cells, taken before intestinal transplant. The receptor was isolated from a human donor who received an intestinal transplant. The chain couples TRBV29-1 to TRBJ2-1, with 11 bases aligning to TRBD2. The DNA for the CDR3 is TGCAGCGTCATGGGACTAGCGGACCTATACAATGAGCAGTTCTTC. Translated: CSVMGLADLYNEQFF.